A single T cell receptor beta chain is shown here with its context. This clone was recorded a few times. What this receptor recognizes is not known. Base qualities are not recorded, but no much larger clone differs from it by a single base. This sample stems from a study of blood T cell repertoires in COVID-19 (dated by TCRdb to 2018 to 2021). In the study overall: Collaborator samples came from the United States, Italy and Spain and covered acute and convalescent phases of COVID-19. Deeply sampled blood TCRbeta repertoires from subjects exposed to, actively infected with, or recovered from COVID-19 were included in the dataset. Where HLA class I and class II types were available, the types were taken from metadata supplied by the sample provider, not from assay-based typing. The samples were drawn from the first 160 participants of the ongoing ImmuneRACE study and from 950 to 1,500 subjects provided by 6 global collaborators. The repertoires were released in a freely available public database intended as a resource for research on the immune response to SARS-CoV-2. The prospective study material was composed of cDNA or gDNA derived from T cells, B-cell-depleted T cells, or PBMCs. Nearly every sample came with metadata listing a de-identified subject ID, COVID-19 status, age in years and sex. Study-level results and caveats: The quantity of clinical and demographic metadata differed by source and by participant and was supplied without curation.

The collaborating institutions used their own protocols to collect whole blood in K2EDTA tubes. For TCRbeta analysis, collaborators shipped samples as frozen whole blood, isolated PBMCs, or DNA extracted from either of those sample types. Cut back by 3 bases and 2 bases, the V and J ends lie 11 bases apart. The CDR3 goes from the cysteine to the phenylalanine over 14 residues. Just CDR3 DNA is preserved here, 42 bases in frame from base 1. Sequences SGHTA (CDR1) and FQGNSA (CDR2) are obtained from the germline V gene. TCRbeta CDR3 regions were amplified from genomic DNA by means of the immunoSEQ Assay, a bias-controlled multiplex PCR. Regarding the original processing steps: The number of nucleated cells in each sample was estimated by amplification of reference gene primers within the assay. To quantify the absolute abundance of each unique TCRbeta CDR3 rearrangement, sequence reads were collapsed and filtered. Productive Simpson clonality was computed per sample as the square root of Simpson's diversity index over productive rearrangements. Here the immuneACCESS table is served through TCRdb, limited to in-frame sequences with V and J called. Missing clones are a known gap in these copies; in checked studies unresolved V genes cover under half, and the rest lacks a known reason. V and J calls and clone size are copied from that table; D and trimming were computed from the DNA. Here the sample has 6,000 or so clones; roughly 81% occur a single time. Of the sample, around 16% is held by the ten largest clones.

The chain joins TRBV7-2 to TRBJ2-7, and the D gene may be TRBD1, 5 bases matching. Sequencing input: peripheral blood. The TCR comes from a man in his 60s with acute or convalescent COVID-19. The DNA is TGTGCCAGCAGCTTTTATGGGGCGACCTACGAGCAGTACTTC. It translates as CASSFYGATYEQYF.